This paragraph covers one T cell receptor (beta chain) sequence. Its antigen is undetermined. This record comes from a study of untreated major depressive disorder. Study-wide findings and caveats: Private clones made up every subject's top five TRBV05-01 clones. Depressed patients' CD4+ T cells carried increased TRBV05-01 (Vbeta 5.1) usage versus control CD4+ T cells.

V lost 2 bases and J 4 bases, leaving 4 bases between the germline ends. Germline V gives CDR1 SEHNR, CDR2 FQNEAQ (reference sequence). CDR3 length: 12 amino acids. Sequencing used immunoSEQ multiplex PCR; TCRdb keeps in-frame clones, though not all of them. The sample contains 10,000 to 15,000 clones, over 90% of which appear only once. Every participant had European ancestry. Major depressive disorder by DSM-IV, Hamilton depression score of at least 18. Sequenced: CD4+ T cells from PBMCs. This TCR came from a man in his thirties or forties with major depressive disorder. This chain uses TRBV7-9 with TRBJ2-3, with D hard to call. The CDR3 nucleotides read TGTGCCAGCAGCTTACTCGCAGATACGCAGTATTTT. It codes for CASSLLADTQYF.